The next 16 T cell receptor beta chains were all read from a single sample in a study of T cell repertoires in cytomegalovirus infection. TCRdb reprocessed the reads with MiXCR, giving one entry per CDR3 protein. Here the sample spans roughly 180,000 distinct CDR3 sequences, over 25% being singletons. Material for sequencing was PBMCs. The receptors stem from a human donor in good health (CMV status not recorded). Some clones in this sample may be carry-over from other donors' samples.

V gene TRBV6-5 combines with J gene TRBJ1-1; TRBD1 is a possible D gene (6 bases). The CDR3 runs 14 residues. Trimming removed 2 bases from V and 0 bases from J, with 7 bases in between. CDR1 and CDR2 from the germline V gene are MNHEY and SVGAGI. This CDR3 is CASSYRGVNTEAFF. CDR3 sequence (DNA): TGTGCCAGCAGTTACAGGGGGGTGAACACTGAAGCTTTCTTT.

CDR3 region: CSARESGGHTAFF. DNA for the CDR3: TGCAGTGCTAGAGAATCAGGTGGTCACACGGCTTTCTTT. The chain carries TRBV20-1 and TRBJ1-1, with D uncertain. The V gene lost 0 bases and the J gene lost 11 bases, with 16 bases spanning the gap. The CDR3 has 13 amino acids. Germline V gene lookup returns CDR1 DFQATT and CDR2 SNEGSKA (reference sequence).

This CDR3 is CASSPTGDNYEQYF. For the CDR3, the DNA is TGTGCCAGCAGCCCGACAGGGGATAACTACGAGCAGTACTTC. V and J are TRBV11-3 and TRBJ2-7, with 8 nucleotides matching TRBD1. Germline V CDR1 and CDR2: SGHNT, YENEEA. The CDR3 contains 14 residues. The V segment lost 5 bases and the J segment 3 bases; nucleotides outside the gene matches: 6.

This clonotype was seen a few times. This rearrangement joins TRBV2 to TRBJ1-1, with D maybe TRBD1 (5 bases). CDR1 is SNHLY and CDR2 is FYNNEI in the germline V gene. Between the trimmed V and J ends, which lost 6 bases and 5 bases, there was a span of 13 bases. This CDR3 region has 13 residues. The chain's CDR3 is CASRDSGQTEAFF. CDR3 coding DNA: TGTGCCAGCAGGGATTCGGGGCAGACTGAAGCTTTCTTT.

The sample holds a few counts of this clonotype. This sequence joins TRBV5-8 and TRBJ1-6; D gene ambiguous. Germline V CDR1 and CDR2: SGHTS, YDEGEE. Trimming stripped 0 bases from V and 5 bases from J, with 12 bases between. This CDR3 contains 16 residues. The DNA of the CDR3 is TGTGCCAGCAGCTTGGTACGCGTCCGGGATAATTCACCCCTCCACTTT. Its translation is CASSLVRVRDNSPLHF. The whole variable domain, filled in from reference TRBV5-8 and TRBJ1-6, reads EAGVTQSPTHLIKTRGQQATLRCSPISGHTSVYWYQQALGLGLQFLLWYDEGEERNRGNFPPRFSGRQFPNYSSELNVNALELEDSALYLCASSLVRVRDNSPLHFGNGTRLTVT.

The rearrangement links TRBV4-3 to TRBJ2-7, with D perhaps being TRBD1 or TRBD2 (6 bases each). Trimming took off 0 bases at V and 3 bases at J, with 12 bases between the two ends. The germline V gene encodes CDR1 LGHNA and CDR2 YSLEER. The CDR3 totals 15 residues. The chain's CDR3 is CASSQEGGQHYEQYF. CDR3 nucleotide sequence: TGCGCCAGCAGCCAAGAGGGAGGACAGCACTACGAGCAGTACTTC.

The genes are TRBV5-4 and TRBJ2-2, with 9 bases matching TRBD2. Germline CDR1 is SGHNT and CDR2 is YYREEE (reference sequence). The CDR3 runs 16 residues. V shed 0 bases and J 1 base; nucleotides not matched to a gene: 1. CDR3 region: CASSLELAGNTGELFF. The CDR3 nucleotides are TGTGCCAGCAGCTTGGAACTAGCGGGGAACACCGGGGAGCTGTTTTTT.

This rearrangement joins TRBV12-3 or TRBV12-4 to TRBJ1-1; the match to TRBD1 covers 10 bases. This CDR3 has 14 residues. V lost 7 bases to trimming and J lost 1 base; unmatched junction nucleotides: 3. CDR3 residues: CASNRQGANTEAFF. CDR3 coding DNA: TGTGCCAGCAATCGACAGGGGGCGAACACTGAAGCTTTCTTT.

The sample holds a few counts of this clonotype. This chain connects TRBV29-1 to TRBJ1-1; D gene ambiguous. The germline V gene encodes CDR1 SQVTM and CDR2 ANQGSEA. Trimming removed 5 bases at V and 5 bases at J, with 6 bases between. There are 10 residues in the CDR3. The CDR3 DNA is TGCAGCGTTTGGAGTACTGAAGCTTTCTTT. It is translated as CSVWSTEAFF.

Only a few counts were recorded for this clonotype. V and J are TRBV4-1 and TRBJ1-3; D gene unclear. Per the germline V gene, CDR1 is MGHRA and CDR2 is YSYEKL. V shed 0 bases and J shed 5 bases, with 11 bases lying between them. This CDR3 has 15 residues. The CDR3 DNA sequence: TGCGCCAGCAGCCAAGATTGGACCATGAGAAACACCATATATTTT. Translation gives CASSQDWTMRNTIYF.

With respect to this clonotype: At one boundary the junction diverges from the germline segment, which might be a read error. This chain joins TRBV7-6 and TRBJ2-5, with a tentative D call TRBD1 (5 bases). The CDR3 consists of 14 residues. Per germline, CDR1 SGHVS and CDR2 FNYEAQ. CDR3 protein: CASSLEWGLEIQYF. CDR3 DNA sequence: TGTGCTAGCAGCTTAGAATGGGGCCTGGAGATCCAGTACTTC.

The chain carries TRBV5-6 and TRBJ1-4, with D perhaps matching TRBD1 (5 bases). Between the trimmed V and J ends, which lost 6 bases and 6 bases, there was a span of 21 bases. Germline assignment: CDR1 SGHDT and CDR2 YYEEEE. The CDR3 runs to 16 residues. CDR3 bases: TGTGCCAGCACTCGTGGCGCGGCAGGGTCGGATGAAAAACTGTTTTTT. Its protein is CASTRGAAGSDEKLFF.

This clonotype was seen only a few times. The V and J genes are TRBV12-3 or TRBV12-4 and TRBJ2-2; a possible D gene is TRBD1 (5 bases). This CDR3 has 15 residues. The V and J ends lost 6 bases and 4 bases respectively, with 15 bases between them. This CDR3 is CASRRTTFGTGELFF. CDR3 in DNA: TGTGCCAGCAGGAGGACAACTTTCGGCACCGGGGAGCTGTTTTTT.

As for this clonotype: The junction departs from the called germline gene at one end, perhaps through a read error. The CDR3 nucleotides are TGTGCTAGCAGCCCCAACAGGGCTTCCGGGGCCAACGTCCTGACTTTC. This sequence encodes CASSPNRASGANVLTF. The rearrangement links TRBV7-6 to TRBJ2-6; the D gene is possibly TRBD1 (6 bases). This CDR3 region has 16 residues. Germline assignment: CDR1 SGHVS and CDR2 FNYEAQ.

This clonotype has only a few counts. The rearrangement uses TRBV6-1 and TRBJ2-3; 8 nucleotides line up with TRBD1. CDR1 and CDR2 from the germline V gene are MNHNS and SASEGT. There are 16 residues in the CDR3. Unmatched junction bases numbered 9, after V lost 4 bases and J lost 3 bases. The CDR3 protein is CASSARQGIGTDTQYF. CDR3 DNA: TGTGCCAGCAGTGCCCGACAGGGGATAGGGACAGATACGCAGTATTTT.

This clonotype has just a few counts. This sequence joins TRBV5-5 and TRBJ1-1; 10 positions agree with TRBD1. Trimming at V came to 3 bases and at J to 6 bases, leaving 14 bases not matched to a gene. This CDR3 has 17 residues. CDR1 is SGHKS, CDR2 YYEKEE, per germline (reference sequence). CDR3: CASSSSLTGQGSPEAFF. The CDR3 nucleotides read TGTGCCAGCAGCTCCTCTCTGACGGGACAGGGGTCCCCTGAAGCTTTCTTT.